The 25 T cell receptor beta chains in this list originate from one sample, sequenced in a study of cytomegalovirus exposure and HLA in healthy donors. 60 Vbeta and 13 Jbeta primers were used in PCR. Some clones are missing from TCRdb's copy, which holds only in-frame ones; the method was immunoSEQ multiplex PCR. The top ten hold approximately 1.4% of the sample, which has 150,000 to 200,000 clones, 70% to 80% seen once. Specimen: PBMCs. The source is a woman aged 45-60 years in good health and CMV-seronegative.

About this clone itself: At the DNA level, this CDR3 is encoded by other sequences in the same sample as well. J is TRBJ1-1 and V is TRBV18; D not resolved. The CDR3 is 13 residues long. Trimming shortened V by 2 bases and J by 0 bases, and 4 bases separated the two germline ends. Germline V gene data show CDR1 as KGHSH and CDR2 as LQKENI. The CDR3 is CASSPTVNTEAFF. CDR3 nucleotides: TGTGCCAGCTCACCAACGGTGAACACTGAAGCTTTCTTT.

This chain joins TRBV4-3 and TRBJ2-7; weak D call: TRBD2 (6 bases). CDR1 is LGHNA and CDR2 is YSLEER in the germline V gene. The CDR3 runs to 13 residues. Trimming pared 0 bases from V and 7 bases from J, leaving 10 bases between. The DNA for the CDR3 is TGCGCCAGCAGCCAAGACCGGGACTTTGAGCAGTACTTC. This translates into CASSQDRDFEQYF.

V gene TRBV9 combines with J gene TRBJ2-1; TRBD2 matches at 9 bases. The length of the CDR3 is 15 residues. V shed 5 bases, J shed 9 bases, and the junction held 12 bases outside the gene matches. The germline gives CDR1 SGDLS, CDR2 YYNGEE. The CDR3 coding sequence is TGTGCCAGCAGTCCATGGGGTAGCGGGAGAGGTGAGCAGTTCTTC. Its protein is CASSPWGSGRGEQFF.

The chain couples TRBV29-1 to TRBJ2-7; TRBD1 matches at 10 bases. V trimming: 2 bases; J trimming: 4 bases; junction bases outside the gene matches: 2. CDR1 is SQVTM and CDR2 is ANQGSEA in the germline V gene. The CDR3 spans 13 residues. CDR3 nucleotide sequence: TGCAGCGTTGAAAGGGACAGGGGTTACGAGCAGTACTTC. It translates to CSVERDRGYEQYF.

This clone came up a few times. This chain links TRBV6-5 with TRBJ1-1, with D possibly TRBD1 on 6 matching bases. The CDR3 sequence is 15 residues long. Trimming shortened V by 6 bases and J by 0 bases, and 14 bases separated the two germline ends. Looked up from germline, CDR1 is MNHEY and CDR2 is SVGAGI. The chain's CDR3 is CASRVQGLMNTEAFF. DNA for the CDR3: TGTGCCAGCAGGGTACAGGGCCTAATGAACACTGAAGCTTTCTTT.

V and J are TRBV7-9 and TRBJ1-1, with a possible D match to TRBD1 (5 bases). V lost 10 bases, J lost 4 bases, and 16 bases lay in between. The CDR3 sequence is 13 residues long. The germline V gene has CDR1 SEHNR and CDR2 FQNEAQ (reference sequence). The CDR3 region is CATLFTGGTEAFF. DNA of the CDR3: TGTGCCACCCTATTCACGGGGGGCACTGAAGCTTTCTTT.

This clone showed up just once. CDR3 nucleotides: TGTGCCACCAGCAGAGAACTAGCGGGGACCTACGAGCAGTACTTC. Its translation is CATSRELAGTYEQYF. The V and J genes are TRBV15 and TRBJ2-5; 10 bases match TRBD2. With the DNA end fitting TRBJ2-7 better, the J assignment may be wrong. The length of the CDR3 is 15 residues. Germline lookup yields CDR1 LNHNV and CDR2 YYDKDF (reference sequence).

J is TRBJ2-3 and V is TRBV5-1; TRBD1 might be the D (6 bases). The CDR3 totals 16 residues. The V and J ends lost 2 bases and 0 bases respectively, with 13 bases between them. CDR1 is SGHRS, CDR2 YFSETQ, per germline. Written as DNA, the CDR3 is TGCGCCAGCAGCTTAGGTACAGGGTCTAGCACAGATACGCAGTATTTT. As protein: CASSLGTGSSTDTQYF.

The V call is TRBV4-1, the J call TRBJ1-2; 7 bases match TRBD1. The ends lost 0 bases at V and 7 bases at J; junction bases unmatched: 11. The CDR3 length is 16 residues. Germline V lookup: CDR1 MGHRA, CDR2 YSYEKL. In DNA form, the CDR3 reads TGCGCCAGCAGCCAAGAACGCCAGACAGGGCTGGGTGGCTACACCTTC. This encodes CASSQERQTGLGGYTF.

J is TRBJ2-5 and V is TRBV5-6; maybe TRBD2 (5 bases). The J call may be faulty, since TRBJ2-7 better matches the DNA end. This CDR3 is built from 12 residues. From germline, CDR1 is SGHDT and CDR2 YYEEEE. The CDR3 reads CASSFGIYEQYF. The DNA of the CDR3 is TGTGCCAGCAGCTTCGGGATCTACGAGCAGTACTTC.

The DNA of the CDR3 is TGTGCCAGCAGTGCCCCTAGACTAGCGGGGTTCACCGGGGAGCTGTTTTTT. This encodes CASSAPRLAGFTGELFF. The chain employs TRBV25-1 and TRBJ2-2; 11 positions agree with TRBD2. Trimming cost V 4 bases and J 4 bases; bases outside gene matches: 8. Germline lookup yields CDR1 MGHDK and CDR2 SYGVNS. CDR3 length: 17 amino acids.

The rearrangement joins TRBV7-6 to TRBJ2-3; 9 bases fit TRBD2. The CDR3 totals 15 residues. Germline CDR1 SGHVS, CDR2 FNYEAQ. With V trimmed by 1 base and J by 6 bases, 5 bases remained unmatched. The CDR3 is CASSLEVAGVDTQYF. The DNA for the CDR3 is TGTGCCAGCAGCTTAGAGGTAGCGGGGGTTGATACGCAGTATTTT. The complete variable domain, with remaining parts taken from reference TRBV7-6 and TRBJ2-3, reads GAGVSQSPRYKVTKRGQDVALRCDPISGHVSLYWYRQALGQGPEFLTYFNYEAQQDKSGLPNDRFSAERPEGSISTLTIQRTEQRDSAMYRCASSLEVAGVDTQYFGPGTRLTVL.

In regard to this clone: Mismatch with germline at one junction end may stem from a read error. V gene TRBV7-9 combines with J gene TRBJ2-1; tentative D call: TRBD1 (6 bases). Germline V CDR1 and CDR2: SEHNR, FQNEAQ (reference sequence). The CDR3 is 12 residues long. The CDR3 here is CSSSPMRTDPFF. For the CDR3, the DNA is TGTTCCAGCAGCCCAATGAGGACAGACCCGTTCTTC.

This clone occurred a few times. The chain combines TRBV7-2 with TRBJ1-5, with TRBD1 identical over 8 bases. Germline V lookup: CDR1 SGHTA, CDR2 FQGNSA. V lost 5 bases to trimming and J lost 10 bases; unmatched junction nucleotides: 7. The CDR3 spans 13 residues. The CDR3 loop is CASSRDRLEPQHF. CDR3 bases: TGTGCCAGCAGCCGGGACAGGCTCGAACCCCAGCATTTT. The full variable domain, its missing parts supplied by reference TRBV7-2 and TRBJ1-5, is GAGVSQSPSNKVTEKGKDVELRCDPISGHTALYWYRQSLGQGLEFLIYFQGNSAPDKSGLPSDRFSAERTGGSVSTLTIQRTQQEDSAVYLCASSRDRLEPQHFGDGTRLSIL.

V and J are TRBV11-2 and TRBJ2-4, with TRBD2 identical over 10 bases. The trim removed 5 bases at V and 7 bases at J, leaving 8 bases unmatched. CDR1 and CDR2 (germline): SGHAT, FQNNGV. This CDR3 is built from 15 residues. CDR3: CASSIQRGGRNIQYF. The CDR3 DNA reads as TGTGCCAGCAGCATACAGCGGGGGGGCCGGAACATTCAGTACTTC.

This clone was seen a handful of times. This sequence joins TRBV5-4 and TRBJ1-4; a weak D match, TRBD1 (5 bases). Germline lookup yields CDR1 SGHNT and CDR2 YYREEE (reference sequence). The V end was cut by 5 bases, the J end by 9 bases, with 14 bases between. The CDR3 loop spans 13 amino acids. The CDR3 region is CASSSEAGKKLFF. As DNA, the CDR3 is TGTGCCAGCAGTTCAGAAGCAGGGAAAAAACTGTTTTTT. The whole variable domain, filled in from reference TRBV5-4 and TRBJ1-4, reads ETGVTQSPTHLIKTRGQQVTLRCSSQSGHNTVSWYQQALGQGPQFIFQYYREEENGRGNFPPRFSGLQFPNYSSELNVNALELDDSALYLCASSSEAGKKLFFGSGTQLSVL.

This chain joins TRBV28 and TRBJ2-7, with D perhaps matching TRBD1 (5 bases). V lost 2 bases and J lost 6, with 14 bases in between. CDR3 length equals 14 residues. From germline, CDR1 is MDHEN and CDR2 SYDVKM. CDR3 coding DNA: TGTGCCAGCAGTTTAGGGGCGGACACTGGCGAGCAGTACTTC. Its protein product is CASSLGADTGEQYF.

This chain uses TRBV4-3 with TRBJ1-2; D remains ambiguous. Germline-derived CDR1 and CDR2 are LGHNA and YSLEER. Trimming took off 0 bases at V and 0 bases at J, with 8 bases between the two ends. The CDR3 loop spans 15 amino acids. Here the CDR3 DNA reads TGCGCCAGCAGCCAAGATCTCGACACTAACTATGGCTACACCTTC. This sequence encodes CASSQDLDTNYGYTF.

The chain combines TRBV2 with TRBJ2-2; 9 bases are a match to TRBD1. This CDR3 is 15 amino acids long. Germline V gene sequence: CDR1 SNHLY, CDR2 FYNNEI. V lost 6 bases and J lost 4; bases outside the gene matches: 6. In nucleotides, the CDR3 is TGTGCCAGCAGGAAACAGGGGGCCTCCACCGGGGAGCTGTTTTTT. Its translation: CASRKQGASTGELFF.

This clone came up once. The chain is built from TRBV7-9 and TRBJ1-6, with a possible D match to TRBD1 (6 bases). Trimming took off 5 bases at V and 0 bases at J, with 17 bases between the two ends. Germline loops: CDR1 SEHNR, CDR2 FQNEAQ (reference sequence). This CDR3 region has 18 residues. As DNA, the CDR3 is TGTGCCAGCAGCCTATGGACAGCGAGCTACTCCTATAATTCACCCCTCCACTTT. It encodes CASSLWTASYSYNSPLHF.

V usage is TRBV7-6 and J usage is TRBJ2-2; D gene unclear. CDR3 length: 14 residues. The ends were cut back, 7 bases at V and 7 bases at J, with 16 bases in the middle. The germline gives CDR1 SGHVS, CDR2 FNYEAQ. The CDR3 DNA is TGTGCCAGCACCTCCTCCCCCGTCGGCGGGGAGCTGTTTTTT. Its translation: CASTSSPVGGELFF.

The chain is built from TRBV27 and TRBJ1-1; D is ambiguous. Trimming pared 7 bases from V and 6 bases from J, leaving 12 bases between. CDR1 and CDR2 from the germline V gene are MNHEY and SMNVEV (reference sequence). The CDR3 has 12 amino acids. The CDR3 region has the DNA TGTGCCAGCAAGGGCGGGGTTTCTGAAGCTTTCTTT. Translated, it gives CASKGGVSEAFF.

The rearrangement links TRBV11-1 to TRBJ2-3; D unclear. CDR1 and CDR2 (germline): SGHAT, FQDESV (reference sequence). Trimming pared 5 bases from V and 1 base from J, leaving 13 bases between. CDR3 length equals 15 residues. CDR3 coding DNA: TGTGCCAGCAGCCCGCAGTTGTCTGGCACAGATACGCAGTATTTT. Translation: CASSPQLSGTDTQYF.

This rearrangement joins TRBV10-3 to TRBJ1-2, with 8 bases lining up with TRBD1. Trimming took 1 base from V and 6 from J; bases not matched to a gene: 13. The CDR3 sequence is 17 residues long. In germline, CDR1 is ENHRY, CDR2 SYGVKD. CDR3 protein: CAISEYQGAKYADGYTF. CDR3 nucleotide sequence: TGTGCCATCAGTGAGTACCAGGGGGCGAAATATGCAGATGGCTACACCTTC.

This rearrangement joins TRBV5-1 to TRBJ1-3; 8 bases are shared with TRBD1. V shed 4 bases, J shed 0 bases, and the junction held 6 bases outside the gene matches. Germline lookup yields CDR1 SGHRS and CDR2 YFSETQ. This CDR3 is 16 amino acids long. The CDR3 sequence: CASSTRGLSSGNTIYF. The CDR3 DNA sequence: TGCGCCAGCAGCACCAGGGGGCTCAGCTCTGGAAACACCATATATTTT.